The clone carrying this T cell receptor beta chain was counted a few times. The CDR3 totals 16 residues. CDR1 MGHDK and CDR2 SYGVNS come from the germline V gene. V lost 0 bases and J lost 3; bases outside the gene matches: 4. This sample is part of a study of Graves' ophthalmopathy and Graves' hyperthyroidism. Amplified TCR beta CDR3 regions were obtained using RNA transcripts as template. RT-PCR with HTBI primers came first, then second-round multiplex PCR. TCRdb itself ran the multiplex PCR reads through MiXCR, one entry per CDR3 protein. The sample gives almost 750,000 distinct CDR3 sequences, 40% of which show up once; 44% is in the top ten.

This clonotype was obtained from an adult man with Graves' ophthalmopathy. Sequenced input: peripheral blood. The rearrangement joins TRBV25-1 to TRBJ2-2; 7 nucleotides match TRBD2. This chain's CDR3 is CASSEYGAGDTGELFF. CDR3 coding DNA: TGTGCCAGCAGTGAATACGGGGCGGGGGACACCGGGGAGCTGTTTTTT.